A single sample is the source of the 25 T cell receptor beta chains below, sequenced in a study of control samples from healthy donors and cancer patients. The repertoire was sequenced with immunoSEQ multiplex PCR; TCRdb's copy has only in-frame clones and lacks some. Of approximately 12,000 clones detected, roughly 94% appear once; the ten largest clones hold around 27%. The specimen sequenced was PBMCs. The receptors were gathered from a man in his 70s with head and neck cancer.

The chain recombines TRBV28 with TRBJ2-5; 8 nucleotides line up with TRBD1. V was clipped by 3 bases and J by 1 base; unmatched bases: 4. CDR3 length: 15 residues. Germline values: CDR1 MDHEN, CDR2 SYDVKM. As DNA, the CDR3 is TGTGCCAGCAGTTTCGGACAGGGAGGCCAAGAGACCCAGTACTTC. It yields the protein CASSFGQGGQETQYF.

The rearrangement uses TRBV6-5 and TRBJ2-5; D unclear. The germline V and J ends were trimmed by 0 bases and 1 base, with 6 bases remaining between them. The CDR3 runs to 14 residues. Germline CDR1 reads MNHEY; CDR2 reads SVGAGI. The CDR3 DNA reads TGTGCCAGCAGTTACTCTAGGGCCCAAGAGACCCAGTACTTC. As protein: CASSYSRAQETQYF.

The V gene is TRBV5-1, the J gene TRBJ1-2; the D gene is possibly TRBD1 (6 bases). V lost 3 bases to trimming and J lost 7 bases, with 19 bases between them. This CDR3 contains 15 residues. Germline V gene lookup returns CDR1 SGHRS and CDR2 YFSETQ. The CDR3 DNA reads TGCGCCAGCAGCTCTCAGGGGAGCGGCGCCGGTGGCTACACCTTC. It specifies CASSSQGSGAGGYTF.

The table lists this clone with a count of one. The rearrangement links TRBV3-1 (or the pseudogene TRBV3-2) to TRBJ1-4; no reliable D call. The V gene lost 4 bases and the J gene lost 0 bases, with 15 bases spanning the gap. CDR1 and CDR2 from the germline V gene are LGHDT and YNNKEL (reference sequence). The CDR3 covers 17 residues. The CDR3 bases are TGTGCCAGCAGCCTAGGGATCTCCTTGTCAACTAATGAAAAACTGTTTTTT. The encoded protein is CASSLGISLSTNEKLFF.

The gene calls are TRBV7-3 and TRBJ1-6; D gene ambiguous. Germline V CDR1 and CDR2: SGHTA, FQGTGA. The CDR3 covers 14 residues. V was cut by 6 bases and J by 11 bases, with 17 bases left in between. CDR3 residues: CASSATGPQAPLHF. CDR3 bases: TGTGCCAGCAGTGCAACGGGCCCCCAGGCACCCCTCCACTTT.

This chain joins TRBV6-1 and TRBJ2-7, with 10 nucleotides matching TRBD1. CDR3 size: 15 residues. CDR1 is MNHNS and CDR2 is SASEGT in the germline V gene. V gave up 1 base and J gave up 2 bases; unmatched junction bases: 2. The CDR3 DNA follows: TGTGCCAGCAGTGAAGTGGGGACAGGGGCCTACGAGCAGTACTTC. It specifies CASSEVGTGAYEQYF.

This chain's CDR3 is CASKQGWVDTIYF. CDR3 coding DNA: TGTGCCAGCAAACAGGGATGGGTAGACACCATATATTTT. V and J are TRBV7-9 and TRBJ1-3; D might be TRBD1 (6 bases). CDR1 SEHNR and CDR2 FQNEAQ come from the germline V gene (reference sequence). The CDR3 covers 13 residues. V lost 7 bases and J lost 8, with 15 bases in between.

This clone was seen only once. V and J are TRBV3-1 (or the pseudogene TRBV3-2) and TRBJ2-3; TRBD1 agrees at 9 bases. The V and J ends lost 4 bases and 0 bases, in that order; junction bases with no gene match: 8. The CDR3 is 17 residues long. Looked up from germline, CDR1 is LGHDT and CDR2 is YNNKEL (reference sequence). This CDR3 is CASSLNRGRGSTDTQYF. In DNA, the CDR3 is TGTGCCAGCAGCCTTAACAGGGGGCGAGGGAGCACAGATACGCAGTATTTT.

The V call is TRBV7-3, the J call TRBJ2-5; TRBD2 aligns across 10 bases. The assigned J gene may be wrong: the sequence end matches TRBJ2-7 better. This CDR3 has 15 amino acids. Germline lookup yields CDR1 SGHTA and CDR2 FQGTGA. CDR3 DNA: TGTGCCAGCAGCTTGTTAGCGGGGGGATCCTACGAGCAGTACTTC. It encodes CASSLLAGGSYEQYF.

The V gene is TRBV28, the J gene TRBJ1-2, with D possibly being TRBD1 (6 bases). CDR3 length: 14 residues. Germline CDR1 MDHEN, CDR2 SYDVKM. The V end lost 5 bases, the J end lost 2 bases, and 12 bases lay between the germline ends. CDR3 protein: CASSVPTGNYGYTF. The CDR3 DNA reads as TGTGCCAGCAGTGTCCCCACAGGGAACTATGGCTACACCTTC.

This chain joins TRBV5-4 and TRBJ1-1; a weak D match, TRBD1 (5 bases). Germline V gene data show CDR1 as SGHNT and CDR2 as YYREEE (reference sequence). With 2 bases removed from V and 8 bases from J, the gap between germline ends came to 25 bases. This CDR3 spans 17 amino acids. The CDR3 region is CASSLSGAIVVGPEAFF. The CDR3 DNA sequence: TGTGCCAGCAGCTTATCTGGGGCGATCGTGGTGGGACCCGAAGCTTTCTTT.

The chain links TRBV7-2 to TRBJ2-2, with D perhaps assigned TRBD1 or TRBD2 (6 bases each). From germline, CDR1 is SGHTA and CDR2 FQGNSA. This CDR3 has 14 amino acids. V was shortened by 0 bases and J by 6 bases, with 8 bases between the two germline ends. The CDR3 DNA follows: TGTGCCAGCAGCTTAGCCGGGGGCGCCGGGGAGCTGTTTTTT. This encodes CASSLAGGAGELFF.

CDR3: CASSSTGSQETQYF. The CDR3 DNA is TGCGCCAGCAGCTCGACAGGTAGCCAAGAGACCCAGTACTTC. The chain links TRBV5-1 to TRBJ2-5, with TRBD1 as a possible D gene (6 bases). V was pared by 3 bases and J by 1 base, with 10 bases between. This CDR3 has 14 residues. Germline loops: CDR1 SGHRS, CDR2 YFSETQ.

The chain employs TRBV12-5 and TRBJ1-5; D unresolved. The CDR3 spans 14 residues. V was pared by 1 base and J by 0 bases, with 4 bases between. The germline V gene encodes CDR1 LGHNT and CDR2 FRNRAP. The CDR3 bases are TGTGCTAGTGGTTTGGGTTATAGCAATCAGCCCCAGCATTTT. It codes for CASGLGYSNQPQHF.

Details on this clone: The same CDR3 can be traced to other DNA sequences in this sample. CDR3 sequence: CASSSTRARGWGEQYF. CDR3 bases: TGCGCCAGCAGTTCAACCCGGGCAAGGGGGTGGGGGGAGCAGTACTTC. The chain joins TRBV4-1 to TRBJ2-7; D perhaps matches TRBD1 (6 bases). V gave up 6 bases and J gave up 7 bases, with 25 bases separating them. CDR3 length equals 16 residues. Germline V gives CDR1 MGHRA, CDR2 YSYEKL.

This rearrangement joins TRBV28 to TRBJ1-1; D is uncertain. This CDR3 has 13 residues. The V and J ends lost 3 bases and 2 bases respectively, with 7 bases between them. CDR1 and CDR2 (germline): MDHEN, SYDVKM. DNA for the CDR3: TGTGCCAGCAGTTTCATGGAAAACACTGAAGCTTTCTTT. This encodes CASSFMENTEAFF.

The V call is TRBV7-2, the J call TRBJ2-5; D is undetermined. This CDR3 has 15 amino acids. CDR1 is SGHTA and CDR2 is FQGNSA in the germline V gene. V was cut by 1 base and J by 2 bases, with 11 bases left in between. CDR3 coding DNA: TGTGCCAGCAGCTTAGAAATGGCGTATCAAGAGACCCAGTACTTC. This sequence encodes CASSLEMAYQETQYF.

V usage is TRBV7-9 and J usage is TRBJ2-1, with 8 bases matching TRBD2. The CDR3 consists of 15 residues. Trimming cost V 5 bases and J 5 bases; bases outside gene matches: 8. Germline V gene data show CDR1 as SEHNR and CDR2 as FQNEAQ (reference sequence). The CDR3 DNA follows: TGTGCCAGCAGCCCAAGCGGGGGCCCCGACAATGAGCAGTTCTTC. This codes for CASSPSGGPDNEQFF.

The V gene is TRBV18, the J gene TRBJ1-1; D not resolved. The CDR3 runs 17 residues. V was clipped by 3 bases and J by 1 base, with 18 bases between them. In germline, CDR1 is KGHSH, CDR2 LQKENI. The CDR3 DNA sequence: TGTGCCAGCTCACCTTCCGAGTTCGAAACCTCGAACACTGAAGCTTTCTTT. Its translation is CASSPSEFETSNTEAFF.

The chain employs TRBV29-1 and TRBJ1-1; 10 nucleotides line up with TRBD1. V lost 4 bases to trimming and J lost 5 bases; unmatched junction nucleotides: 1. The CDR3 runs to 12 residues. Germline-derived CDR1 and CDR2 are SQVTM and ANQGSEA. The CDR3 reads CSVGTGGTEAFF. For the CDR3, the DNA is TGCAGCGTTGGGACAGGGGGGACTGAAGCTTTCTTT.

The chain joins TRBV12-5 to TRBJ1-5; 7 bases align to TRBD1. Germline loops: CDR1 LGHNT, CDR2 FRNRAP. J lost 4 bases, V lost 6 bases, and 0 bases had no gene match. This CDR3 region has 12 residues. The chain's CDR3 is CASGTGNQPQHF. The CDR3 region has the DNA TGTGCTAGTGGGACAGGGAATCAGCCCCAGCATTTT.

This rearrangement joins TRBV5-1 to TRBJ2-3; D remains unclear. From germline, CDR1 is SGHRS and CDR2 YFSETQ. V gave up 5 bases and J gave up 2 bases, with 12 bases separating them. The CDR3 is 14 amino acids. The CDR3 region is CASSAGPYTDTQYF. The CDR3 region has the DNA TGCGCCAGCAGTGCTGGGCCATACACAGATACGCAGTATTTT.

The V call is TRBV2, the J call TRBJ1-4; no clear D. The germline gives CDR1 SNHLY, CDR2 FYNNEI. This CDR3 contains 14 residues. V lost 2 bases and J 7 bases, leaving 11 bases between the germline ends. This CDR3 is CASSESRAGEKLFF. Here the CDR3 DNA reads TGTGCCAGCAGTGAATCACGGGCGGGTGAAAAACTGTTTTTT.

A single count supports this clone. The chain combines TRBV5-6 with TRBJ1-2, with 9 bases aligning to TRBD1. V shed 2 bases, J shed 2 bases, and the junction held 10 bases outside the gene matches. The CDR3 consists of 17 residues. The germline CDR1 and CDR2 sequences are SGHDT and YYEEEE. The CDR3 sequence is CASSFSQQGAGNYGYTF. The CDR3 region has the DNA TGTGCCAGCAGCTTTTCACAACAGGGGGCCGGCAACTATGGCTACACCTTC.

The rearrangement joins TRBV29-1 to TRBJ2-3; D ambiguous. This CDR3 is 11 amino acids long. Germline V gene lookup returns CDR1 SQVTM and CDR2 ANQGSEA. V lost 4 bases, J lost 2 bases, and 4 bases lay in between. For the CDR3, the DNA is TGCAGCGTTGGCACCACAGATACGCAGTATTTT. Translating gives CSVGTTDTQYF.